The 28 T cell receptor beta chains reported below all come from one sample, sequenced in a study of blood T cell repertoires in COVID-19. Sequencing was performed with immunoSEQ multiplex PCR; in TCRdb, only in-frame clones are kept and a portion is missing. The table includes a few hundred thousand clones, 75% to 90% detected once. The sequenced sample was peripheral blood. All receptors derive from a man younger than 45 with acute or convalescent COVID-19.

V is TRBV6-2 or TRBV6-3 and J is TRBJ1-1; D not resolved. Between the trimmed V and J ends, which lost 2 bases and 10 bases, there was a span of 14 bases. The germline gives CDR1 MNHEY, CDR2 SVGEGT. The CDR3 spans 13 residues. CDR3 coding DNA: TGTGCCAGCAGTTACATAGGAGGGATCGCAGCTTTCTTT. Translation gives CASSYIGGIAAFF.

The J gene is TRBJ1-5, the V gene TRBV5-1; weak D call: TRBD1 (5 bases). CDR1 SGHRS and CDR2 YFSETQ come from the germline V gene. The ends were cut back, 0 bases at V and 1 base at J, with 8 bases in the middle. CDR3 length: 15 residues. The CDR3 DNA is TGCGCCAGCAGCTTGGTAGGGGCAAGCAATCAGCCCCAGCATTTT. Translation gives CASSLVGASNQPQHF.

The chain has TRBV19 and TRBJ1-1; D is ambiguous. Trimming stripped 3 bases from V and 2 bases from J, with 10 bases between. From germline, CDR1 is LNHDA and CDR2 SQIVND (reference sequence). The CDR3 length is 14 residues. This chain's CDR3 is CASSMRGPNTEAFF. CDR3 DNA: TGTGCCAGTAGTATGAGAGGGCCAAACACTGAAGCTTTCTTT. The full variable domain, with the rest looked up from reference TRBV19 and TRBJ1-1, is DGGITQSPKYLFRKEGQNVTLSCEQNLNHDAMYWYRQDPGQGLRLIYYSQIVNDFQKGDIAEGYSVSREKKESFPLTVTSAQKNPTAFYLCASSMRGPNTEAFFGQGTRLTVV.

The CDR3 region is CASSSDGTSGTYEQYF. Here the CDR3 DNA reads TGTGCCAGCAGCTCAGACGGTACTAGCGGCACCTACGAGCAGTACTTC. The gene calls are TRBV7-3 and TRBJ2-7; 8 positions match TRBD2. V was clipped by 4 bases and J by 2 bases; unmatched bases: 10. CDR1 and CDR2 from the germline V gene are SGHTA and FQGTGA. The CDR3 is 16 residues long.

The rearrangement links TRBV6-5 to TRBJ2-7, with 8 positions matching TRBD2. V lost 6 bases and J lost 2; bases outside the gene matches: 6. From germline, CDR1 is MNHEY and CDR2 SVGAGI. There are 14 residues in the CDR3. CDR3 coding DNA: TGTGCCAGCAGGAGGGGAGCGGGGGCCTACGAGCAGTACTTC. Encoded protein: CASRRGAGAYEQYF.

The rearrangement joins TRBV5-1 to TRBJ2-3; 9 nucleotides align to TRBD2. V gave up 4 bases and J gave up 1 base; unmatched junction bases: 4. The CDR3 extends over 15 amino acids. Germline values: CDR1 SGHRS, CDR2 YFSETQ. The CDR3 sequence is CASSIRLAGTDTQYF. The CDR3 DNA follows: TGCGCCAGCAGCATCCGACTAGCGGGCACAGATACGCAGTATTTT.

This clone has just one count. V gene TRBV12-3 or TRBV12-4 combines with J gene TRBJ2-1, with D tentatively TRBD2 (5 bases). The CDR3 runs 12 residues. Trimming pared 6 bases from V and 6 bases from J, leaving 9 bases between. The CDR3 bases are TGTGCCAGCAGATTTACTAGCAATGAGCAGTTCTTC. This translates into CASRFTSNEQFF.

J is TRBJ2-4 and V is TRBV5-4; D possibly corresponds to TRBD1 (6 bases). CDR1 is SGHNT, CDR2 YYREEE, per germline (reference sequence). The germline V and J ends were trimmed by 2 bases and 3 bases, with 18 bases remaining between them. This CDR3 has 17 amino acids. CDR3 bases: TGTGCCAGCAGCTTTCAAATCGGCAGGGGCCGCAAAAACATTCAGTACTTC. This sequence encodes CASSFQIGRGRKNIQYF.

The CDR3 loop is CASSVGSGGFETQYF. CDR3 coding DNA: TGTGCCAGCAGTGTAGGTAGCGGGGGGTTTGAGACCCAGTACTTC. The chain carries TRBV2 and TRBJ2-5; the match to TRBD2 covers 10 bases. Germline V gene data show CDR1 as SNHLY and CDR2 as FYNNEI. Trimming cost V 4 bases and J 5 bases; bases outside gene matches: 7. This CDR3 spans 15 amino acids. Using reference TRBV2 and TRBJ2-5 for the parts outside the CDR3, the full variable domain is EPEVTQTPSHQVTQMGQEVILRCVPISNHLYFYWYRQILGQKVEFLVSFYNNEISEKSEIFDDQFSVERPDGSNFTLKIRSTKLEDSAMYFCASSVGSGGFETQYFGPGTRLLVL.

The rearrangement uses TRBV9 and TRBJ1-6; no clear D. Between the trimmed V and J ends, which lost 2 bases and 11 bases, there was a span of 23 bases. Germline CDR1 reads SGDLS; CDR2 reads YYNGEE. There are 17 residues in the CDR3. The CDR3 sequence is CASSVTDGGLGVPPLHF. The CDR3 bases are TGTGCCAGCAGCGTTACGGACGGAGGGTTGGGAGTGCCACCCCTCCACTTT.

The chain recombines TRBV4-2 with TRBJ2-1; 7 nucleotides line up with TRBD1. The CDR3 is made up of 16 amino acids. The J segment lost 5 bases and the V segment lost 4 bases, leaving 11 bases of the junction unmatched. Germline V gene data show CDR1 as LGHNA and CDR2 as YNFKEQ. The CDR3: CASSPDPGQNNNEQFF. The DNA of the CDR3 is TGTGCCAGCAGCCCAGACCCGGGACAGAACAACAATGAGCAGTTCTTC.

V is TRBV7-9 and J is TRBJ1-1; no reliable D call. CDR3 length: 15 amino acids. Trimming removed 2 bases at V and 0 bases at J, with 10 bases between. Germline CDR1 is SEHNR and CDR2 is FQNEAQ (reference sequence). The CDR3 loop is CASSLRANLNTEAFF. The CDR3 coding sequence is TGTGCCAGCAGCTTAAGAGCAAACCTGAACACTGAAGCTTTCTTT. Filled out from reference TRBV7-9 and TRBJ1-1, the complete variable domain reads DTGVSQNPRHKITKRGQNVTFRCDPISEHNRLYWYRQTLGQGPEFLTYFQNEAQLEKSRLLSDRFSAERPKGSFSTLEIQRTEQGDSAMYLCASSLRANLNTEAFFGQGTRLTVV.

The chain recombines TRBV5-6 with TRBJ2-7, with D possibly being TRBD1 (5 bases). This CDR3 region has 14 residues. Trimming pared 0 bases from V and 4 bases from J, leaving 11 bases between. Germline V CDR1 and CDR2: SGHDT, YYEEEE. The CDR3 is CASSLVGRAYEQYF. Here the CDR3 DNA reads TGTGCCAGCAGCTTGGTTGGCAGGGCTTACGAGCAGTACTTC.

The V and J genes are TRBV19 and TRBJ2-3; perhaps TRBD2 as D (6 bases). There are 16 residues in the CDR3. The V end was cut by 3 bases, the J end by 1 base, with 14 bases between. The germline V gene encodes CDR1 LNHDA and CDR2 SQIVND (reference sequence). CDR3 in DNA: TGTGCCAGTAGTATCGGATTTGGCGGGGGCACAGATACGCAGTATTTT. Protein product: CASSIGFGGGTDTQYF.

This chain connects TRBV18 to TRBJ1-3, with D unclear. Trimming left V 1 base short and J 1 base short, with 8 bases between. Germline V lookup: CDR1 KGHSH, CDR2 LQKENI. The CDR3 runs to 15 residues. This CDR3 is CASSPQSGSGNTIYF. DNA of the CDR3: TGTGCCAGCTCACCACAGAGCGGGTCTGGAAACACCATATATTTT.

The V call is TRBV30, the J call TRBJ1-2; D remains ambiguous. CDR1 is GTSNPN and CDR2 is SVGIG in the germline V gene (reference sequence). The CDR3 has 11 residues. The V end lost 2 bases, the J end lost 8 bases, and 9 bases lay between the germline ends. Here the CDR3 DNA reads TGTGCCTGGAGTTTTGCGGGGGGCTACACCTTC. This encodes CAWSFAGGYTF.

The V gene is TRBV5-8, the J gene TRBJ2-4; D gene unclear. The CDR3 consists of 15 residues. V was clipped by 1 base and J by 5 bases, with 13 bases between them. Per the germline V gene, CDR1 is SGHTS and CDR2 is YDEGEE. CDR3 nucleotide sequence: TGTGCCAGCAGCTTGAAATCTTTAATAGAAAACATTCAGTACTTC. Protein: CASSLKSLIENIQYF.

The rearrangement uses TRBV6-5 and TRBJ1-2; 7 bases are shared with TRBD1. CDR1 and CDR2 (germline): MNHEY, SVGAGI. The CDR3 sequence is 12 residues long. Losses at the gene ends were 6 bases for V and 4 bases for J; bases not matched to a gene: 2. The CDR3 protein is CASRDRIYGYTF. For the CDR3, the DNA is TGTGCCAGCAGGGACAGGATCTATGGCTACACCTTC.

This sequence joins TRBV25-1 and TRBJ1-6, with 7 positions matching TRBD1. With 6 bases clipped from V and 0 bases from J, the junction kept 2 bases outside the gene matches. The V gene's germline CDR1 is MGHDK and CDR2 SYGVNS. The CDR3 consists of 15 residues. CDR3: CASRQGYSYNSPLHF. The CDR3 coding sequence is TGTGCCAGCAGACAGGGGTACTCCTATAATTCACCCCTCCACTTT.

CDR3 sequence (DNA): TGTGCCAGCAGTGAAAGGGGGAGAGGCAATCAGCCCCAGCATTTT. It yields the protein CASSERGRGNQPQHF. V usage is TRBV2 and J usage is TRBJ1-5; TRBD1 might be the D (6 bases). Trimming removed 2 bases at V and 2 bases at J, with 10 bases between. Germline CDR1 is SNHLY and CDR2 is FYNNEI. CDR3 length: 15 residues.

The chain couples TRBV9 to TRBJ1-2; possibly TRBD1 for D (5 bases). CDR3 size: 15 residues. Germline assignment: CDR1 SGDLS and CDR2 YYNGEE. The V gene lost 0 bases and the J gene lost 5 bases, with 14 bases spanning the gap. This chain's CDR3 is CASSVDVQGSYGYTF. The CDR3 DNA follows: TGTGCCAGCAGCGTAGATGTCCAGGGTAGTTATGGCTACACCTTC. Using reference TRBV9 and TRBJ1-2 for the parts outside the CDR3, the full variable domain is DSGVTQTPKHLITATGQRVTLRCSPRSGDLSVYWYQQSLDQGLQFLIQYYNGEERAKGNILERFSAQQFPDLHSELNLSSLELGDSALYFCASSVDVQGSYGYTFGSGTRLTVV.

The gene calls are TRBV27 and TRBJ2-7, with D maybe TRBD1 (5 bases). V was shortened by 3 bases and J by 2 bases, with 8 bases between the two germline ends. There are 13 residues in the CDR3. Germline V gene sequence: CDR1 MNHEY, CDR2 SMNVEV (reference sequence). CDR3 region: CASSLGRAYEQYF. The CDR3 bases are TGTGCCAGCAGTTTGGGCAGGGCCTACGAGCAGTACTTC.

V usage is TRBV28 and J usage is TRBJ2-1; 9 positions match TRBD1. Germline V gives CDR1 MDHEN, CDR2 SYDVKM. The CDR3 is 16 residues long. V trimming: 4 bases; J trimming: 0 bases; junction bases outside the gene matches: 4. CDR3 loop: CASSSPTGGSYNEQFF. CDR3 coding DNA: TGTGCCAGCAGTTCACCGACAGGGGGCTCCTACAATGAGCAGTTCTTC.

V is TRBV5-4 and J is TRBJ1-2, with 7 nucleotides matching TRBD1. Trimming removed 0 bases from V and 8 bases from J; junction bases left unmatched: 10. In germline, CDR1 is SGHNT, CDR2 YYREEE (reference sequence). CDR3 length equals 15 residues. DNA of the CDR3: TGTGCCAGCAGCTTGGAGACAGGGTTGGGAGGCGGCTACACCTTC. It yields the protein CASSLETGLGGGYTF.

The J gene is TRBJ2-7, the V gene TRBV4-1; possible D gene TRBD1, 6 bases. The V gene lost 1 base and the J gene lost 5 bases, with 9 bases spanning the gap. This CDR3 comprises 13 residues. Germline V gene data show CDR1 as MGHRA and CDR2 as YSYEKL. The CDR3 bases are TGCGCCAGCAGCCAAGTCTCAGGGGACGAGCAGTACTTC. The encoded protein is CASSQVSGDEQYF.

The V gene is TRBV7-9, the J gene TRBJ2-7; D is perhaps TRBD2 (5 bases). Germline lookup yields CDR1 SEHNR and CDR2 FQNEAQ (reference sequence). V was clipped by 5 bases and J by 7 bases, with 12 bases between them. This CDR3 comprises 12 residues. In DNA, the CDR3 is TGTGCCAGCAGCCGAGGAGGTTCAGAGCAGTACTTC. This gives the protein CASSRGGSEQYF.

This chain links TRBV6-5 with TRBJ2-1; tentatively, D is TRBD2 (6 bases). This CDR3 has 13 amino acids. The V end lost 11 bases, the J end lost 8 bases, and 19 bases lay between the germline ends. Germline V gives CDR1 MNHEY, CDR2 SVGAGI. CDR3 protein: CAVRDFWADEQFF. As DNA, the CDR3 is TGTGCCGTCCGGGACTTTTGGGCCGATGAGCAGTTCTTC.

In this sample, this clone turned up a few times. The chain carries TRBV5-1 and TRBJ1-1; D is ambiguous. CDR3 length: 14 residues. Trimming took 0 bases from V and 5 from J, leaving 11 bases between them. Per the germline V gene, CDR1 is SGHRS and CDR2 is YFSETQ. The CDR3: CASSLGMRWTEAFF. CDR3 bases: TGCGCCAGCAGCTTGGGGATGAGGTGGACTGAAGCTTTCTTT.